This T cell receptor beta chain emerged from a study of blood T cell repertoires in COVID-19 (dated by TCRdb to 2020 to 2022). Regarding the research as a whole: Samples covering the acute and convalescent phases of COVID-19 were provided by collaborators in the United States, Italy and Spain. The material from the prospective study consisted of cDNA or gDNA derived from T cells, B-cell-depleted T cells, or PBMCs. The dataset comprised deeply sampled blood TCRbeta repertoires from subjects exposed to, actively infected with, or recovered from COVID-19. The repertoires were released in a freely available public database meant as a resource for research on the immune response to SARS-CoV-2. Samples came from the ongoing ImmuneRACE study (first 160 participants) plus 1,254 subjects from 6 global collaborators. The sample metadata nearly always contained a de-identified subject ID, COVID-19 status, age in years and sex. Where available, HLA class I and class II types were taken from metadata supplied by the sample provider and were not determined by assay-based typing. Overall study results and their limits: How much clinical and demographic metadata was included differed by source and by participant, and the metadata was provided uncurated.

TCRbeta CDR3 regions were amplified from genomic DNA using the immunoSEQ Assay, a bias-controlled multiplex PCR. In the authors' own workflow: Within the assay, amplification of reference gene primers was used to estimate how many nucleated cells each sample contained. To quantify the absolute abundance of each unique TCRbeta CDR3 rearrangement, sequence reads were collapsed and filtered. For each sample, productive Simpson clonality was calculated by taking the square root of Simpson's diversity index across productive rearrangements. The table comes from immuneACCESS by way of TCRdb, which keeps in-frame sequences with V and J called. Part of the clones is missing from these tables; in studies checked, under half for an unresolved V gene and the rest for unknown reasons. V, J and clone size are those of that table, while D and trimming were read from the DNA. This sample comprises some 250,000 clones, roughly 88% of them detected only once. 2.2% of the sample belongs to the ten largest clones.

Concerning this clone itself: This clone's antigen is unknown. Per-base quality was not reported, and no clone a single base away is much larger than it.

Another Seattle source contributed samples from volunteer blood donors who had recovered from COVID-19. The collaborating institutions used their own protocols to collect whole blood in K2EDTA tubes. Collaborator samples were shipped for TCRbeta analysis as frozen whole blood, isolated PBMCs, or DNA extracted from either sample type. V ends up 7 bases short and J 5 bases short, with an unmatched junction base count of 9. Its CDR3 holds 14 amino acids, cysteine through phenylalanine. The retained sequence is limited to the CDR3, 42 bases, with the frame set at the first base. CDR1 and CDR2 (LNHDA, SQIVND) derive from the germline V gene (reference sequence).

This clonotype was sampled from a man aged 30 to 39 who had recovered from COVID-19. Sequencing was performed on peripheral blood. Rearrangement joined TRBV19 to TRBJ2-3; 7 of the junction bases match TRBD1. The DNA sequence is TGTGCCAGTACTACAACAGGGGCTGGAGATACGCAGTATTTT. Translated, it reads CASTTTGAGDTQYF.